This TCR beta chain was retrieved from a study of blood T cell repertoires in COVID-19. Overall study context: Collection of acute and convalescent COVID-19 samples took place in the United States, Italy and Spain.

Sequencing was performed with immunoSEQ multiplex PCR; in TCRdb, only in-frame clones are kept and a portion is missing. The sample yields over 90,000 clones, 75% to 90% seen once. Sequenced input: peripheral blood. The TCR originated in a man aged 80 or over with acute or convalescent COVID-19.

CDR3: CASSLEIRTSGRKSYNEQFF. As DNA, the CDR3 is TGCGCCAGCAGCTTGGAAATCCGGACTAGCGGCCGGAAATCCTACAATGAGCAGTTCTTC. The chain carries TRBV5-1 and TRBJ2-1; 10 positions match TRBD2. The CDR3 is 20 amino acids. Germline-derived CDR1 and CDR2 are SGHRS and YFSETQ. The ends lost 0 bases at V and 1 base at J; junction bases unmatched: 13.